This TCR beta chain was identified during a study of early T cells in non-severe SARS-CoV-2 infection (dated by TCRdb to the early 2020s). Regarding the complete study: TCR sequencing used bulk RNA from unsorted whole blood, so alpha and beta chains could not be paired. Findings and caveats that apply to the study as a whole: VDJdb matching was skewed toward anti-spike CD8 responses and likely underestimated virus-specific expansions, missing private and CD4 specificities.

V loses 6 bases, J loses 7 bases, and the germline ends lie 13 bases apart. The CDR3 numbers 13 residues from cysteine through phenylalanine. The sequence is cut down to CDR3 DNA, 39 bases in frame from base 1. As encoded in the germline V gene, CDR1 is KGHDR while CDR2 is SFDVKD. The study was a case-control design nested within a healthcare worker cohort in London, UK, with weekly nasopharyngeal swab PCR tests and blood sampling. Between 23 and 31 March 2020, the week of the UK lockdown, healthcare workers were enrolled and then followed up weekly for as long as 16 weeks. To prepare the library, 5' RACE was applied. The sequencer listed for this sample is NextSeq 500. The TCR library protocol attached unique molecular identifiers to individual cDNA molecules to correct for sequencing error and PCR bias. Sequencing covered both TCR alpha and beta chains, and within each sample the abundances of alpha and beta sequences were tightly co-correlated. As for how the authors treated the data: Decombinator V4 was used to perform V gene, J gene and CDR3 annotation of TCR sequences. Expanded TCRs were defined as changing significantly between any two time points under a Poisson model with p below 0.0001. TCR abundances were normalised to the total number of TCRs sequenced in each sample and reported as counts per million. MAIT TCRs were defined by TRAV1-2 paired with TRAJ12, TRAJ20 or TRAJ33, and iNKT TCRs by TRAV10 paired with TRAJ18. A search of VDJdb, accessed on 1 November 2021, was run for TCRs annotated to CMV, EBV and SARS-CoV-2, with TCRs annotated for multiple antigens excluded. TCRdb itself trimmed the public reads at Q25 with fastp, ran MiXCR and retained productive beta chains. Entries are consolidated by CDR3 protein sequence, retaining the most common genes and DNA. TCRdb's processing, not the study's, gives the V and J calls here. The sample table records tens of thousands of distinct CDR3 sequences; approximately 5% of these occur just once. The ten largest clones represent about 6.2% of the sample.

There are many counts of this clonotype. This clone's antigen is unknown. No base quality information exists; no much larger clone differs at one position. The chain joins TRBV24-1 to TRBJ2-3; TRBD2 might be the D gene, on 6 matching bases. The sequence was collected from an adult who was a healthcare worker with PCR-confirmed SARS-CoV-2 infection or an uninfected control (not recorded which). The sample was whole blood. The CDR3: CATSSGGRHTQYF. The sequenced DNA: TGTGCCACCAGTTCAGGAGGGCGGCATACGCAGTATTTT.